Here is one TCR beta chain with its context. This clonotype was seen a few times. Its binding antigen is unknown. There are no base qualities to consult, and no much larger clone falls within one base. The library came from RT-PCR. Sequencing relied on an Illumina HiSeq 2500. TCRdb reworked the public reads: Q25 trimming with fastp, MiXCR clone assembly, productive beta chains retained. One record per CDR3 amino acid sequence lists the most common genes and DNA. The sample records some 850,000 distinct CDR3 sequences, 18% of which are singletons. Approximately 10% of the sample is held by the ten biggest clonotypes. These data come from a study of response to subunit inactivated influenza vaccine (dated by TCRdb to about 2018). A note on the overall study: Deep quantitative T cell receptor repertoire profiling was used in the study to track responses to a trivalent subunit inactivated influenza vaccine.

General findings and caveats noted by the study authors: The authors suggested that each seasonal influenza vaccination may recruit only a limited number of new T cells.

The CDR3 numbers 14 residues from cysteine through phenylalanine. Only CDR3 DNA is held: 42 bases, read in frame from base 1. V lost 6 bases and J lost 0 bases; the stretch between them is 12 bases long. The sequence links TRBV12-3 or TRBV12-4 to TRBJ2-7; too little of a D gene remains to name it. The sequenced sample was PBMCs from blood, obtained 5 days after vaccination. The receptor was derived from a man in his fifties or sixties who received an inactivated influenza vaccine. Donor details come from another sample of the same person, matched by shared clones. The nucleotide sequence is TGTGCCAGCAGCGCCGGGCAACCCTCCTACGAGCAGTACTTC. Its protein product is CASSAGQPSYEQYF.